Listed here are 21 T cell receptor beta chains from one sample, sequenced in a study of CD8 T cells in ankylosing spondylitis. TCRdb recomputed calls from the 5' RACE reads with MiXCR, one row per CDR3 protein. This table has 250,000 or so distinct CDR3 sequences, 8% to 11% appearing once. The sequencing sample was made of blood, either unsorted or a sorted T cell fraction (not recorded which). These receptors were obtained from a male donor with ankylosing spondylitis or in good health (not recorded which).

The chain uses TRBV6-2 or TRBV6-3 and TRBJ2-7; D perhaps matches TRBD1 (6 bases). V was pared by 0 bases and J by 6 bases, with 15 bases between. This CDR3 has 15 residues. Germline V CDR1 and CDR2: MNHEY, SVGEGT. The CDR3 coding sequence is TGTGCCAGCAGTTACTCGACAGGCAGGGGCTCCGAGCAGTACTTC. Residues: CASSYSTGRGSEQYF.

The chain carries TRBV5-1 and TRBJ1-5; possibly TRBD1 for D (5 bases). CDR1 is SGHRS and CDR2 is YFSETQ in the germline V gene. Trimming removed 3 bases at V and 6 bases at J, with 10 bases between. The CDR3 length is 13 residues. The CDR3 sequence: CASSSTGGQPQHF. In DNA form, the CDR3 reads TGCGCCAGCAGCTCAACGGGGGGTCAGCCCCAGCATTTT. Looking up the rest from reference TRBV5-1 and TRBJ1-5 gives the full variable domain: KAGVTQTPRYLIKTRGQQVTLSCSPISGHRSVSWYQQTPGQGLQFLFEYFSETQRNKGNFPGRFSGRQFSNSRSEMNVSTLELGDSALYLCASSSTGGQPQHFGDGTRLSIL.

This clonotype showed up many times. The CDR3 protein is CATSDPLTGRDTEAFF. The CDR3 region has the DNA TGTGCCACCAGTGATCCATTGACAGGGAGAGACACTGAAGCTTTCTTT. The chain employs TRBV24-1 and TRBJ1-1; 7 bases map to TRBD1. J was trimmed by 3 bases and V by 3 bases; bases with no gene match: 9. The CDR3 is made up of 16 amino acids. CDR1 is KGHDR, CDR2 SFDVKD, per germline.

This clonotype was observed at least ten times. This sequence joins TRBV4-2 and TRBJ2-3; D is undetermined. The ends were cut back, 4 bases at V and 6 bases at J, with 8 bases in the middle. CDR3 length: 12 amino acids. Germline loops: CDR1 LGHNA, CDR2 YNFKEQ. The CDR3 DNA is TGTGCCAGCAGCCTACTCCCCGATACGCAGTATTTT. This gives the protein CASSLLPDTQYF.

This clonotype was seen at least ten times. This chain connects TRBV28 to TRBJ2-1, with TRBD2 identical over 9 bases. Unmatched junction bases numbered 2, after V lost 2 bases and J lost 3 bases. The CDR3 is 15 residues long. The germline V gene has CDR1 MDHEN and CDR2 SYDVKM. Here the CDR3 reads CASSLASGNYNEQFF. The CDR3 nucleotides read TGTGCCAGCAGTTTAGCTAGCGGGAACTACAATGAGCAGTTCTTC.

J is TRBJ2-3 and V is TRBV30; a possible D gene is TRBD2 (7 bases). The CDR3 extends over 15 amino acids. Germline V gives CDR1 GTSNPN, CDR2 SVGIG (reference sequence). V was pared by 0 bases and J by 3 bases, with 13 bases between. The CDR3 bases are TGTGCCTGGAGTGTTGGGGGGCGGGAGACAGATACGCAGTATTTT. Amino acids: CAWSVGGRETDTQYF.

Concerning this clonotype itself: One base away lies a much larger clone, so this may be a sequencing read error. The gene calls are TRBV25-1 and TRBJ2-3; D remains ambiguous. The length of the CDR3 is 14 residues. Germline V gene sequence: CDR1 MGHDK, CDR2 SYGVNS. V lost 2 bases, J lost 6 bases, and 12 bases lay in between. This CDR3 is CASSEVMNRDTQYF. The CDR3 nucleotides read TGTGCCAGCAGTGAAGTCATGAACCGGGATACGCAGTATTTT.

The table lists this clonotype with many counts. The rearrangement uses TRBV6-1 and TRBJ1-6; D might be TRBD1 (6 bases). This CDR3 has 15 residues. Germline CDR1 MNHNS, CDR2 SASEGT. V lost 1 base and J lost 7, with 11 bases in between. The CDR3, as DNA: TGTGCCAGCAGTGAAGAGGGGGGGCGGAATTCACCCCTCCACTTT. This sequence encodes CASSEEGGRNSPLHF.

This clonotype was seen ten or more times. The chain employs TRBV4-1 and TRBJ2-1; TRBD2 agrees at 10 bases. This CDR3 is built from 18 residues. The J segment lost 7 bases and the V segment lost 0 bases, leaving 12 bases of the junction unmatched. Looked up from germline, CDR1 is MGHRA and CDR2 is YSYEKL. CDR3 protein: CASSQDLASGSYGNEQFF. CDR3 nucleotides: TGCGCCAGCAGCCAAGATCTGGCTAGCGGGAGCTATGGGAATGAGCAGTTCTTC.

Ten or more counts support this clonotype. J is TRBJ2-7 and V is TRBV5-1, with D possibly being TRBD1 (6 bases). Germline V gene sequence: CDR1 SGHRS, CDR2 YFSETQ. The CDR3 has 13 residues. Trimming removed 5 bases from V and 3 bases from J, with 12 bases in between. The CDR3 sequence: CASRDTGSYEQYF. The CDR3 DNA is TGCGCCAGCAGGGATACAGGGAGCTACGAGCAGTACTTC.

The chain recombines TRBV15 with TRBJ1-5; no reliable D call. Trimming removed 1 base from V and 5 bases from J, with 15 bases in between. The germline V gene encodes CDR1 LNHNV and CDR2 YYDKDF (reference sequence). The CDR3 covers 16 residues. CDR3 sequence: CATSRVGRSRDQPQHF. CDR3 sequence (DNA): TGTGCCACCAGCAGAGTGGGCCGATCACGCGATCAGCCCCAGCATTTT.

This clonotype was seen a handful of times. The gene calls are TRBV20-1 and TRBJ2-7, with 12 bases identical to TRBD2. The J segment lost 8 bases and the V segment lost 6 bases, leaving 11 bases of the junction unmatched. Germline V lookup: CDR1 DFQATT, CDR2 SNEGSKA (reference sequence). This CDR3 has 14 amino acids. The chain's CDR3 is CSATGLAGTDQQYF. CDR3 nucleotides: TGCAGTGCAACCGGACTAGCGGGAACGGACCAGCAGTACTTC.

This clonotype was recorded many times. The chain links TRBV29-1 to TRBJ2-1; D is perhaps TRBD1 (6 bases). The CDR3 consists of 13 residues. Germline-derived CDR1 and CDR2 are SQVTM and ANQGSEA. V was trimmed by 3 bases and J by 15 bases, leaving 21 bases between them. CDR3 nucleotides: TGCAGCGTTGATTTGGGGGCGGCCACCGTGGGGTTCTTC. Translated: CSVDLGAATVGFF.

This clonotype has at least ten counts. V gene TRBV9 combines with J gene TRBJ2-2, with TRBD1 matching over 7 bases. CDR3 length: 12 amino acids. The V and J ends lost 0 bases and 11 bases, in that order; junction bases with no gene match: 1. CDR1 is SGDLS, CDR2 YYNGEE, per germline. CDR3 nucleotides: TGTGCCAGCAGCGTAGCAGGGGGAGAGCTGTTTTTT. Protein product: CASSVAGGELFF.

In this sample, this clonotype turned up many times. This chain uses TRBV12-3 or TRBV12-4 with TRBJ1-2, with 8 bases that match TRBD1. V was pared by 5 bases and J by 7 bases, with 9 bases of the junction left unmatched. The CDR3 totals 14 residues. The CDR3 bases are TGTGCCAGCAGTCCCCGGACAGGGCCCTCTGGCTACACCTTC. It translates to CASSPRTGPSGYTF.

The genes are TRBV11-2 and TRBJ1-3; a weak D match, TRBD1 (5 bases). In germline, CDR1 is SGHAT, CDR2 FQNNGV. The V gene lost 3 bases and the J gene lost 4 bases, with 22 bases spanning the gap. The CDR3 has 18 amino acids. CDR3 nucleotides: TGTGCCAGCAGCTTTAGGAGGCCGGGAGGGGATGCAGGAAACACCATATATTTT. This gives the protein CASSFRRPGGDAGNTIYF.

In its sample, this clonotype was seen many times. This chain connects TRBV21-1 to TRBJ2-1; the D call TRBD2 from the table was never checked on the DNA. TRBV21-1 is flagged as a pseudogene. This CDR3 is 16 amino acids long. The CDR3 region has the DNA TGTGCCAGCAGCAAAGAAGGGGCTAGCGGGACTAATGAGCAGTTCTTC. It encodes CASSKEGASGTNEQFF.

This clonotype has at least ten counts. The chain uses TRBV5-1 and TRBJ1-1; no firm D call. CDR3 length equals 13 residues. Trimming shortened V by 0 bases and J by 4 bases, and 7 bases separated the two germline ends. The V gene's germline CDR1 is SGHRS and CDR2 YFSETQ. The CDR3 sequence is CASSLEWSTEAFF. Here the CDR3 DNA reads TGCGCCAGCAGCTTGGAGTGGAGCACTGAAGCTTTCTTT.

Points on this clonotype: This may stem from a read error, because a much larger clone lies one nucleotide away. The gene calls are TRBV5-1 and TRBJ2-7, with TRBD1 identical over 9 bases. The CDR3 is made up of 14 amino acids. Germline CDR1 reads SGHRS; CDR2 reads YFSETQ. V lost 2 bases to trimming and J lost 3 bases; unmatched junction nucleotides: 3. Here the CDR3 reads CASSFGTGFYEQYF. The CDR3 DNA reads TGCGCCAGCAGCTTTGGGACAGGGTTCTACGAGCAGTACTTC.

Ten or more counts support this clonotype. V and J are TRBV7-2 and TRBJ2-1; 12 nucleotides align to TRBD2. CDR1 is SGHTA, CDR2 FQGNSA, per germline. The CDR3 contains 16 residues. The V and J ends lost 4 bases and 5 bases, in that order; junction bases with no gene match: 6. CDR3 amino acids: CASSYTSGGYNNEQFF. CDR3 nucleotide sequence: TGTGCCAGCAGCTATACTAGCGGGGGGTACAACAATGAGCAGTTCTTC.

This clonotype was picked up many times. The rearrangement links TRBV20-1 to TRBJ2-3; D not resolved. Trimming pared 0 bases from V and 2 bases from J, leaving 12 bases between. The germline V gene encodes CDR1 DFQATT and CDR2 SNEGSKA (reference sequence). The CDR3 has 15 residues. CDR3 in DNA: TGCAGTGCTAGAGATTTAACCAAAGCCACAGATACGCAGTATTTT. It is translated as CSARDLTKATDTQYF.